This is a list of T cell receptor beta chains from one sample in a study of T cell responses to AZD1222 COVID-19 vaccine. Method: immunoSEQ multiplex PCR; TCRdb's copy keeps in-frame clones and lacks some. The data contain under 140,000 clones, 70% to 90% of them singletons. The sample here was peripheral blood, taken on day 0 of AZD1222 vaccination. The receptor source for this set is an adult in good health. CDR3s include the opening cysteine and the closing phenylalanine or tryptophan. The D gene is left open where the match is weak. Not every row has a clone size; where given, it reads once, few, many or a size class.

V	D	J	length	size	DNA	CDR3
TRBV11-2	TRBD1	TRBJ2-7	13	.	TGTGCCAGCAGCCGGGACAGGGTTTTCGAGCAGTACTTC	CASSRDRVFEQYF
TRBV5-4	TRBD2	TRBJ2-2	18	.	TGTGCCAGCAGCCTGCTGGGACTAGCGGGAGGAAGGGAGGGGGAGCTGTTTTTT	CASSLLGLAGGREGELFF
TRBV28	.	TRBJ1-2	14	.	TGTGCCAGCAGCCGCGGTGGCCCCCTCGGGGGCTACACCTTC	CASSRGGPLGGYTF
TRBV6-5	.	TRBJ2-3	15	.	TGTGCCAGCCAACCTCCAGGGTCACTCACAGATACGCAGTATTTT	CASQPPGSLTDTQYF
TRBV10-1	.	TRBJ1-6	14	.	TGCGCCAGCAGTGAATTGATCCAGAGTTCACCCCTCCACTTT	CASSELIQSSPLHF
TRBV5-4	.	TRBJ2-5	14	.	TGTGCCAGCAGCTTCGGGACTGATCAAGAGACCCAGTACTTC	CASSFGTDQETQYF
TRBV6-1	TRBD2	TRBJ2-5	15	few	TGTGCCAGCAGTGAATTGGGACTAGCGATGGAGACCCAGTACTTC	CASSELGLAMETQYF
TRBV19	.	TRBJ2-7	13	.	TGTGCCAGTAAGGGGGATGTTCAGGGCGAGCAGTACTTC	CASKGDVQGEQYF
TRBV9	TRBD2	TRBJ2-2	15	.	TGTGCCAGCAGCCCCCAACTAGCGCTAACCGGGGAGCTGTTTTTT	CASSPQLALTGELFF
TRBV28	.	TRBJ2-1	15	.	TGTGCCTTAACTGCTGCCGGCGGGTCCTACAATGAGCAGTTCTTC	CALTAAGGSYNEQFF
TRBV7-2	.	TRBJ1-5	16	.	TGTGCCAGCAGCGCCAGGGTCGTGGGAAGCAATCAGCCCCAGCATTTT	CASSARVVGSNQPQHF
TRBV29-1	.	TRBJ2-5	10	.	TGCAGCGTTGAAGTTGAGACCCAGTACTTC	CSVEVETQYF
TRBV7-9	.	TRBJ1-1	13	.	TGTGCCAGCAGCTTAGAACCGAACACTGAAGCTTTCTTT	CASSLEPNTEAFF
TRBV11-2	TRBD2	TRBJ2-2	15	.	TGTGCCAGCAGCCCAAGACTAGCGGGAACCGGGGAGCTGTTTTTT	CASSPRLAGTGELFF
TRBV28	.	TRBJ1-2	13	few	TGTGCCAGCAGCCTTACGAGCTCCTATGGCTACACCTTC	CASSLTSSYGYTF
TRBV6-6	.	TRBJ1-4	15	.	TGTGCCAGCAGTTACTCGGCAGGGTGGGGGGAAAAACTGTTTTTT	CASSYSAGWGEKLFF
TRBV30	TRBD1	TRBJ1-1	19	.	TGTGCCTGCATTTCCGGGACAGGGGGCAGGAGAAGTCCGAACACTGAAGCTTTCTTT	CACISGTGGRRSPNTEAFF
TRBV4-1	.	TRBJ2-2	14	.	TGCGCCAGCAGCCAACGTGAGGCGGCCGGGGAGCTGTTTTTT	CASSQREAAGELFF
TRBV9	TRBD1	TRBJ2-3	15	.	TGTGCCAGCAGCGCCCGGACAGGGGCAGGGGATACGCAGTATTTT	CASSARTGAGDTQYF
TRBV29-1	.	TRBJ1-4	14	once	TGCAGCGTGGAAACCGGGGGGGCTGACGAAAAACTGTTTTTT	CSVETGGADEKLFF
TRBV18	.	TRBJ2-5	13	.	TGTGCCAGCTCAAGTGACACCCAAGAGACCCAGTACTTC	CASSSDTQETQYF
TRBV14	TRBD1	TRBJ1-2	15	.	TGTGCCAGCAGCCGGGGACAGGCAGGCCCCTATGGCTACACCTTC	CASSRGQAGPYGYTF
TRBV3-1/TRBV3-2	.	TRBJ2-5	14	.	TGTGCCAGCAGCCAAAGGAGTATCCAAGAGACCCAGTACTTC	CASSQRSIQETQYF
TRBV29-1	.	TRBJ2-7	12	.	TGCAGCGTTGCACCCGGAATCTACGAGCAGTACTTC	CSVAPGIYEQYF
TRBV7-2	TRBD2	TRBJ2-1	14	.	TGTGCCAGCAGCTTACAGCGGGGGAGGAATGAGCAGTTCTTC	CASSLQRGRNEQFF
TRBV4-2	.	TRBJ2-1	14	.	TGTGCCAGCAGCCAAGTGGGGGACCCCCAGGTTCAGTTCTTC	CASSQVGDPQVQFF
TRBV29-1	TRBD1	TRBJ1-5	13	.	TGCAGCGTTGTGGGACAGGGAGGGCAGCCCCAGCATTTT	CSVVGQGGQPQHF
TRBV28	TRBD1	TRBJ1-1	14	.	TGTGCCAGCAGGAGGGACAGGGTAAGTCCTGAAGCTTTCTTT	CASRRDRVSPEAFF
TRBV7-3	.	TRBJ2-2	14	.	TGTGCCAGCAGCTTACAGGAAAGTCGCGGGGAGCTGTTTTTT	CASSLQESRGELFF
TRBV4-2	.	TRBJ1-2	14	few	TGTGCCAGCAGTCTAGCTGGGGGGGACTATGGCTACACCTTC	CASSLAGGDYGYTF
TRBV7-9	TRBD1	TRBJ1-2	15	.	TGTGCCAGCAGCTTATCGGGGACAGGGATTGGTGGCTACACCTTC	CASSLSGTGIGGYTF
TRBV7-2	TRBD2	TRBJ2-1	15	once	TGTGCCAGCAGCTTACAACTAGCGGGGTACAATGAGCAGTTCTTC	CASSLQLAGYNEQFF
TRBV27	TRBD1	TRBJ1-1	14	.	TGTGCCAGCAGTTTATCACAGGGGGGTACTGAAGCTTTCTTT	CASSLSQGGTEAFF
TRBV3-1/TRBV3-2	TRBD2	TRBJ2-3	15	.	TGTGCCAGCAGCCTTTTTAGCGGGGGGTCGAATACGCAGTATTTT	CASSLFSGGSNTQYF
TRBV4-3	TRBD1	TRBJ2-7	13	.	TGCGCCAGCAGCCCGGGACAGGACTACGAGCAGTACTTC	CASSPGQDYEQYF